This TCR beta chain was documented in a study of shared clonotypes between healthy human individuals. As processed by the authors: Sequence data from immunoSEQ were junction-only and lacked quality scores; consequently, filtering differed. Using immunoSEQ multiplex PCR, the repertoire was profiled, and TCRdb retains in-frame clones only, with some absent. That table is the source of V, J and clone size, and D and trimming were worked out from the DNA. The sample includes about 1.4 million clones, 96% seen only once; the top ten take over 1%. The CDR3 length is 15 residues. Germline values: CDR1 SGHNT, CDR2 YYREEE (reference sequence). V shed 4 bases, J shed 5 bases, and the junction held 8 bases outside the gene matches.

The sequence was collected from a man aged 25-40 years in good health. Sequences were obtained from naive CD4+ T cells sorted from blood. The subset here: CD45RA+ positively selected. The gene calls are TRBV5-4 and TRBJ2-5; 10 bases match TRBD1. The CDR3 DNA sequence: TGTGCCAGCAGCCTTCGACAGGGGGCGGGGGAGACCCAGTACTTC. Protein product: CASSLRQGAGETQYF.